These 27 T cell receptor beta chains share one sample of origin, sequenced in a study of T cells in Graves' hyperthyroidism and ophthalmopathy. What was amplified from RNA transcripts were TCR beta CDR3 regions. First-round RT-PCR targeting the TCR CDR3 was performed with the HTBI primer set. A single record per CDR3 protein comes from TCRdb applying MiXCR to the multiplex PCR reads. Of approximately 870,000 distinct CDR3 sequences listed, approximately 40% are singletons. The sequenced sample was blood. These receptor sequences come from a man younger than 35 with Graves' hyperthyroidism.

The V and J genes are TRBV6-5 and TRBJ1-5; the D is unclear. This CDR3 has 16 amino acids. The V gene lost 0 bases and the J gene lost 6 bases, with 15 bases spanning the gap. CDR1 is MNHEY and CDR2 is SVGAGI in the germline V gene. CDR3 residues: CASSYSSRGVGQPQHF. The CDR3 nucleotides are TGTGCCAGCAGTTACTCGAGTAGAGGAGTCGGTCAGCCCCAGCATTTT.

This clonotype has more than one count but fewer than ten. The rearrangement links TRBV7-2 to TRBJ1-3; D gene uncertain. The V and J ends lost 2 bases and 4 bases respectively, with 9 bases between them. Germline V gene lookup returns CDR1 SGHTA and CDR2 FQGNSA. The CDR3 runs to 14 residues. The CDR3 bases are TGTGCCAGCAGCTTAAAGTTACGGGGAAACACCATATATTTT. This sequence encodes CASSLKLRGNTIYF.

This clonotype was observed at least ten times. The J gene is TRBJ1-1, the V gene TRBV29-1; 7 bases are shared with TRBD1. Looked up from germline, CDR1 is SQVTM and CDR2 is ANQGSEA. The CDR3 covers 12 residues. V shed 7 bases, J shed 2 bases, and the junction held 4 bases outside the gene matches. In nucleotides, the CDR3 is TGCAGCGGGCGGACAGGTAACACTGAAGCTTTCTTT. As protein: CSGRTGNTEAFF.

This clonotype was seen at least ten times. The J gene is TRBJ2-6, the V gene TRBV7-9, with 7 bases aligning to TRBD2. Germline CDR1 and CDR2: SEHNR and FQNEAQ (reference sequence). V was clipped by 4 bases and J by 16 bases; unmatched bases: 7. This CDR3 is 12 amino acids long. CDR3 protein: CASSSGLGQLTF. The CDR3 bases are TGTGCCAGCAGCTCAGGACTAGGGCAGCTGACTTTC.

This clonotype was picked up many times. The chain links TRBV7-2 to TRBJ2-7; 8 bases fit TRBD2. CDR1 and CDR2 from the germline V gene are SGHTA and FQGNSA. This CDR3 contains 16 residues. Trimming at V came to 1 base and at J to 5 bases, leaving 10 bases not matched to a gene. CDR3 sequence: CASSLVPREVWDEQYF. The DNA of the CDR3 is TGTGCCAGCAGCTTAGTCCCGCGGGAGGTCTGGGACGAGCAGTACTTC.

The chain links TRBV5-1 to TRBJ1-1; D may be TRBD1 (5 bases). This CDR3 region has 13 residues. Germline V CDR1 and CDR2: SGHRS, YFSETQ. Trimming took 4 bases from V and 5 from J, leaving 12 bases between them. CDR3 nucleotides: TGCGCCAGCAGCGGACCGGGGGTGACTGAAGCTTTCTTT. Its translation: CASSGPGVTEAFF.

The gene calls are TRBV9 and TRBJ2-5; unclear D gene. Germline-derived CDR1 and CDR2 are SGDLS and YYNGEE. V lost 0 bases, J lost 5 bases, and 14 bases lay in between. The CDR3 spans 15 residues. CDR3 sequence (DNA): TGTGCCAGCAGCGTAGGGGTGGCCTACGGTGAGACCCAGTACTTC. Encoded protein: CASSVGVAYGETQYF.

Regarding this clonotype: Being one base from a much bigger clone, this may be a read error. This sequence joins TRBV7-6 and TRBJ2-5, with no clear D. The CDR3 spans 11 residues. Trimming stripped 8 bases from V and 4 bases from J, with 8 bases between. Germline CDR1 is SGHVS and CDR2 is FNYEAQ. The chain's CDR3 is CASATGETQYF. In nucleotides, the CDR3 is TGTGCCAGCGCCACGGGAGAGACCCAGTACTTC.

This clonotype was seen at least ten times. This rearrangement joins TRBV2 to TRBJ1-1, with 9 bases that match TRBD1. The CDR3 runs 16 residues. J gave up 5 bases and V 4 bases, and 11 bases lay outside the gene matches. The germline gives CDR1 SNHLY, CDR2 FYNNEI. CDR3 nucleotide sequence: TGTGCCAGCAGTGGGACAGGGGACGGTCGGCGTACTGAAGCTTTCTTT. Translating gives CASSGTGDGRRTEAFF.

The chain combines TRBV2 with TRBJ2-7, with TRBD2 matching over 8 bases. The tail of the sequence fits TRBJ2-1 better, so the J call may be wrong. The length of the CDR3 is 14 residues. Per germline, CDR1 SNHLY and CDR2 FYNNEI. CDR3 sequence: CASSAGGGVGRQFF. In DNA form, the CDR3 reads TGTGCCAGCAGCGCCGGGGGGGGAGTGGGTCGGCAGTTCTTC.

This clonotype was found a few times. The junction differs from germline at one of its ends, possibly a read error. The chain recombines TRBV5-5 with TRBJ1-3; D gene uncertain. Germline CDR1 SGHKS, CDR2 YYEKEE (reference sequence). This CDR3 comprises 15 residues. CDR3 residues: CASSQARSSGNTIYF. The CDR3 region has the DNA TGCGCCAGCAGCCAAGCACGGAGCTCTGGAAACACCATATATTTT.

V gene TRBV29-1 combines with J gene TRBJ2-6, with no clear D. V lost 6 bases, J lost 4 bases, and 13 bases lay in between. There are 14 residues in the CDR3. Germline values: CDR1 SQVTM, CDR2 ANQGSEA. CDR3 sequence reads: CSVVWGSGANVLTF. Here the CDR3 DNA reads TGCAGCGTAGTGTGGGGTTCCGGGGCCAACGTCCTGACTTTC.

The chain carries TRBV10-2 and TRBJ1-4, with D tentatively TRBD1 (5 bases). Germline CDR1 and CDR2: WSHSY and SAAADI. CDR3 length: 13 residues. The germline V and J ends were trimmed by 8 bases and 6 bases, with 13 bases remaining between them. CDR3 loop: CASSTGGYEKLFF. In DNA form, the CDR3 reads TGCGCCAGCTCAACAGGCGGGTATGAAAAACTGTTTTTT.

Here the CDR3 reads CASSQEQAWNSPLHF. CDR3 nucleotide sequence: TGCGCCAGCAGCCAAGAACAGGCATGGAATTCACCCCTCCACTTT. The J gene is TRBJ1-6, the V gene TRBV4-3, with a possible D match to TRBD1 (5 bases). Germline V gene data show CDR1 as LGHNA and CDR2 as YSLEER. The CDR3 spans 15 residues. The V gene lost 0 bases and the J gene lost 7 bases, with 10 bases spanning the gap.

There are many counts of this clonotype. The chain joins TRBV4-2 to TRBJ2-5; 7 positions match TRBD1. Per germline, CDR1 LGHNA and CDR2 YNFKEQ. V lost 1 base and J lost 4; bases outside the gene matches: 6. The CDR3 extends over 15 amino acids. CDR3 in amino acids: CASSQGDRELETQYF. CDR3 nucleotides: TGTGCCAGCAGCCAAGGTGACAGGGAATTAGAGACCCAGTACTTC.

The chain combines TRBV12-3 or TRBV12-4 with TRBJ1-1, with D uncertain. This CDR3 region has 15 residues. The V end lost 3 bases, the J end lost 2 bases, and 13 bases lay between the germline ends. The CDR3 DNA sequence: TGTGCCAGCAGTTTGGAATATCTGATAAACACTGAAGCTTTCTTT. It codes for CASSLEYLINTEAFF.

CDR3: CASLAETDTQYF. Written as DNA, the CDR3 is TGTGCCAGCCTGGCGGAGACAGATACGCAGTATTTT. The rearrangement joins TRBV7-8 to TRBJ2-3; no firm D call. The CDR3 is 12 residues long. V dropped 8 bases and J dropped 3 bases, with 9 bases sitting between them. CDR1 SGHVS and CDR2 FQNEAQ come from the germline V gene.

This clonotype was observed many times. CDR3 protein: CASSDPERAFF. Here the CDR3 DNA reads TGTGCCAGCAGTGACCCGGAGAGGGCTTTCTTT. The rearrangement joins TRBV2 to TRBJ1-1; D gene uncertain. Germline lookup yields CDR1 SNHLY and CDR2 FYNNEI. The CDR3 consists of 11 residues. Trimming shortened V by 3 bases and J by 11 bases, and 10 bases separated the two germline ends. Based on the CDR3 plus reference TRBV2 and TRBJ1-1, the full variable domain is EPEVTQTPSHQVTQMGQEVILRCVPISNHLYFYWYRQILGQKVEFLVSFYNNEISEKSEIFDDQFSVERPDGSNFTLKIRSTKLEDSAMYFCASSDPERAFFGQGTRLTVV.

This clonotype was seen a few times. V gene TRBV19 combines with J gene TRBJ1-2; no clear D gene. CDR3 length equals 12 residues. Germline V gives CDR1 LNHDA, CDR2 SQIVND (reference sequence). Trimming left V 3 bases short and J 7 bases short, with 9 bases between. In nucleotides, the CDR3 is TGTGCCAGTAGTATGGAGGGAGGTGGCTACACCTTC. This codes for CASSMEGGGYTF.

The V and J genes are TRBV7-2 and TRBJ1-2; D not resolved. Trimming removed 3 bases from V and 3 bases from J, with 14 bases in between. Germline V CDR1 and CDR2: SGHTA, FQGNSA. The CDR3 is 15 amino acids. The DNA for the CDR3 is TGTGCCAGCAGCTTCTTTGAGCGGGAACACTATGGCTACACCTTC. Translating it yields CASSFFEREHYGYTF.

Ten or more counts support this clonotype. V is TRBV2 and J is TRBJ2-2; a possible D gene is TRBD1 (5 bases). The CDR3 runs 13 residues. Trimming removed 7 bases from V and 6 bases from J, with 12 bases in between. Germline CDR1 and CDR2: SNHLY and FYNNEI. As DNA, the CDR3 is TGTGCCAGCATTGACAGTTCAGCCGGGGAGCTGTTTTTT. Amino acid sequence: CASIDSSAGELFF.

This clonotype occurred many times. The rearrangement uses TRBV2 and TRBJ1-2, with TRBD1 matching over 7 bases. The V gene's germline CDR1 is SNHLY and CDR2 FYNNEI. Losses at the gene ends were 6 bases for V and 8 bases for J; bases not matched to a gene: 9. The CDR3 is 13 amino acids. The CDR3, as DNA: TGTGCCAGCAGAGAAACAGGGGAGTGGGGCTACACCTTC. Translation gives CASRETGEWGYTF.

About this clonotype itself: This sequence is one base from a far larger clone and is likely a read error. The chain has TRBV12-3 or TRBV12-4 and TRBJ1-5; D is unclear. The V gene lost 1 base and the J gene lost 9 bases, with 10 bases spanning the gap. This CDR3 is 13 amino acids long. CDR3 sequence: CASSLGAGRPQHF. The CDR3, as DNA: TGTGCCAGCAGTTTAGGAGCAGGTCGGCCCCAGCATTTT.

Turning to this clonotype: At one boundary the junction diverges from the germline segment, which might be a read error. DNA for the CDR3: TGCGCCAGCAGCCAACCTGGAAGGGGACAGGGCTCCTACGAGCAGTACTTC. Its protein product is CASSQPGRGQGSYEQYF. The chain combines TRBV5-8 with TRBJ2-7; the match to TRBD1 covers 9 bases. This CDR3 region has 17 residues. Germline values: CDR1 SGHTS, CDR2 YDEGEE.

Comment on this clonotype: A single base separates this from a much larger clone, so it may be a read error. V is TRBV2 and J is TRBJ1-2; the D gene is possibly TRBD1 (5 bases). The CDR3 contains 15 residues. Trimming cost V 1 base and J 5 bases, with 14 bases left between them. Per germline, CDR1 SNHLY and CDR2 FYNNEI. CDR3 DNA sequence: TGTGCCAGCAGTGAAGAGGTGGGACGGAGGTATGGCTACACCTTC. Translation gives CASSEEVGRRYGYTF. Full variable domain (missing parts from reference TRBV2 and TRBJ1-2): EPEVTQTPSHQVTQMGQEVILRCVPISNHLYFYWYRQILGQKVEFLVSFYNNEISEKSEIFDDQFSVERPDGSNFTLKIRSTKLEDSAMYFCASSEEVGRRYGYTFGSGTRLTVV.

In its sample, this clonotype was seen a few times. The J gene is TRBJ1-1, the V gene TRBV5-6; D not resolved. Trimming took off 1 base at V and 1 base at J, with 8 bases between the two ends. The CDR3 spans 14 residues. Germline CDR1 and CDR2: SGHDT and YYEEEE. DNA of the CDR3: TGTGCCAGCAGCTTGTGGCGGCCGAACACTGAAGCTTTCTTT. Translating it yields CASSLWRPNTEAFF.

The table lists this clonotype with a few counts. CDR3 region: CASSPRQGEYQPQHF. CDR3 coding DNA: TGTGCCAGCAGTCCCAGGCAGGGTGAATATCAGCCCCAGCATTTT. The chain is built from TRBV12-3 or TRBV12-4 and TRBJ1-5; the D gene is possibly TRBD1 (5 bases). The V end lost 5 bases, the J end lost 5 bases, and 16 bases lay between the germline ends. The CDR3 is made up of 15 amino acids.